The clone carrying this T cell receptor beta chain was detected many times. Antigen unknown. Amplification targeted the TCR beta CDR3 regions, with RNA transcripts as the source material. A first-round RT-PCR used HTBI primers, followed by a second-round multiplex PCR. TCRdb reanalysed the multiplex PCR reads using MiXCR and keeps one entry per CDR3 protein. The sample shows some 400,000 distinct CDR3 sequences, around 19% of them seen only once. The source of the sample is a study of Graves' ophthalmopathy and Graves' hyperthyroidism. Ophthalmopathy in the donors was of moderate-to-severe activity, with CAS ≥3, NOSPECS ≥4 and duration under 3 months. Points from the study as a whole: The majority of expanded thyroid clonotypes above 0.001 frequency also occurred in blood.

Trimming cost V 5 bases and J 3 bases, with 17 bases left between them. This CDR3 comprises 15 residues. CDR1 MNHEY and CDR2 SVGEGT come from the germline V gene. V is TRBV6-2 or TRBV6-3 and J is TRBJ2-7; D uncertain. The source material was peripheral blood. The receptor was isolated from a woman aged 18-29 years with Graves' ophthalmopathy. For the CDR3, the DNA is TGTGCCAGCAGTCCTCTAAGGACGGAAGACTACGAGCAGTACTTC. This encodes CASSPLRTEDYEQYF.